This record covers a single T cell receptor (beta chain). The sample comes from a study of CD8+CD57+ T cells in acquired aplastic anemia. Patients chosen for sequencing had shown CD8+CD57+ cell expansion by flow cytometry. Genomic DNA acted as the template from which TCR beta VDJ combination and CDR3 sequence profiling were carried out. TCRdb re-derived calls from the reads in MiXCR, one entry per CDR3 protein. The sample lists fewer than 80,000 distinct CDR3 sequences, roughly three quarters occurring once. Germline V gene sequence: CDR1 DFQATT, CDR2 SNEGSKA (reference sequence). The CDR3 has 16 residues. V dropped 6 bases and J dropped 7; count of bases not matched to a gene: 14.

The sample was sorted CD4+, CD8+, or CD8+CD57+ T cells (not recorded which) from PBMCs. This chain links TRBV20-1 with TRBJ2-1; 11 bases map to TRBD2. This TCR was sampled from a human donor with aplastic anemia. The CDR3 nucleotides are TGCAGTGCCAGCAGTGTTCTAGCGGGAGGAAGTAATGAGCAGTTCTTC. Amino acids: CSASSVLAGGSNEQFF.